What follows is one T cell receptor (beta chain) and its context. Its antigen remains unidentified. The sample comes from a study of CD8+ T cells in alopecia areata. This CDR3 has 16 amino acids. The germline V gene has CDR1 SEHNR and CDR2 FQNEAQ (reference sequence). Trimming pared 4 bases from V and 2 bases from J, leaving 18 bases between. RNA was isolated and reverse transcribed to cDNA, the sequencing template. Produced via immunoSEQ multiplex PCR; TCRdb's table is partial and in-frame only. In the table there are 110,000 or so clones, around two fifths of which are singletons. Study results and caveats: Normal skin contains resident alphabeta T cells, and these are also sequenced in scalp samples. Alopecia totalis/universalis scalp especially showed more expanded CD8+ clones than normal scalp.

The specimen sequenced was CD4+ T cells sorted from blood. The origin of this receptor is a human donor with alopecia areata. The chain uses TRBV7-9 and TRBJ2-7; D is unresolved. CDR3 coding DNA: TGTGCCAGCAGCTCCTTCTACTTCGGGTCGACCTACGAGCAGTACTTC. Translated: CASSSFYFGSTYEQYF.